One sample yielded the 30 T cell receptor beta chains listed below, sequenced in a study of long-term antiretroviral therapy in people with HIV. Sequencing relied on immunoSEQ assay v3.0, run at survey level. Sequencing used immunoSEQ multiplex PCR; TCRdb keeps in-frame clones, though not all of them. Of under 30,000 clones listed, roughly 94% were seen once; the top ten hold 2% to 2.5%. This specimen was unsorted PBMCs, taken roughly 5.1 years after starting antiretroviral therapy. These receptors all stem from a woman between 45 and 65 years old with HIV.

A single count supports this clone. This chain joins TRBV11-2 and TRBJ2-7, with 8 bases fitting TRBD2. The CDR3 is 16 amino acids. Per germline, CDR1 SGHAT and CDR2 FQNNGV. Losses at the gene ends were 1 base for V and 3 bases for J; bases not matched to a gene: 8. For the CDR3, the DNA is TGTGCCAGCAGCTTAGCGGGAGGGGCCCAACACTACGAGCAGTACTTC. Protein product: CASSLAGGAQHYEQYF.

The V and J genes are TRBV10-2 and TRBJ1-1; D unclear. This CDR3 comprises 12 residues. The ends were cut back, 8 bases at V and 3 bases at J, with 10 bases in the middle. CDR1 and CDR2 from the germline V gene are WSHSY and SAAADI. Written as DNA, the CDR3 is TGCGCCAGCCGCGGACCTTACACTGAAGCTTTCTTT. Protein product: CASRGPYTEAFF.

There are a few counts of this clone. The J gene is TRBJ2-7, the V gene TRBV18; no definite D call. Germline CDR1 KGHSH, CDR2 LQKENI. The V end lost 6 bases, the J end lost 4 bases, and 19 bases lay between the germline ends. The CDR3 runs to 15 residues. The CDR3, as DNA: TGTGCCAGCTCCCTCGCCGCCGGTACGGTGTACGAGCAGTACTTC. Translated, it gives CASSLAAGTVYEQYF.

The chain employs TRBV2 and TRBJ1-2; no clear D. Germline V CDR1 and CDR2: SNHLY, FYNNEI. This CDR3 is 14 amino acids long. V shed 3 bases and J shed 4 bases, with 12 bases lying between them. The CDR3 nucleotides read TGTGCCAGCAGTGAGGGTGCTTTCTCCTATGGCTACACCTTC. This translates into CASSEGAFSYGYTF.

This sequence joins TRBV7-9 and TRBJ2-5; D gene uncertain. V lost 2 bases and J lost 4, with 2 bases in between. This CDR3 has 11 residues. Germline V gene data show CDR1 as SEHNR and CDR2 as FQNEAQ (reference sequence). CDR3 in amino acids: CASSLLETQYF. CDR3 sequence (DNA): TGTGCCAGCAGCTTATTAGAGACCCAGTACTTC.

This chain links TRBV28 with TRBJ2-5, with D unresolved. Trimming removed 10 bases at V and 2 bases at J, with 14 bases between. This CDR3 spans 13 amino acids. Germline CDR1 is MDHEN and CDR2 is SYDVKM. This CDR3 reads CATMNNLQETQYF. CDR3 DNA: TGTGCCACCATGAATAACTTACAAGAGACCCAGTACTTC.

This chain connects TRBV4-2 to TRBJ2-1; TRBD2 aligns across 9 bases. With V trimmed by 4 bases and J by 9 bases, 4 bases remained unmatched. The germline gives CDR1 LGHNA, CDR2 YNFKEQ. The CDR3 is 13 residues long. In DNA form, the CDR3 reads TGTGCCAGCAGCCTTAGCGGGAGTGGTGAGCAGTTCTTC. Translation gives CASSLSGSGEQFF.

The chain carries TRBV5-1 and TRBJ2-7; the match to TRBD1 covers 10 bases. The CDR3 runs to 15 residues. J gave up 6 bases and V 4 bases, and 10 bases lay outside the gene matches. CDR1 is SGHRS, CDR2 YFSETQ, per germline. In DNA, the CDR3 is TGCGCCAGCAGCCCGACCGGGACAGGGGAGAGCGAGCAGTACTTC. Translating gives CASSPTGTGESEQYF.

The gene calls are TRBV11-2 and TRBJ2-2, with no clear D. V dropped 2 bases and J dropped 2 bases, with 6 bases sitting between them. The V gene's germline CDR1 is SGHAT and CDR2 FQNNGV. The CDR3 is 14 residues long. CDR3 nucleotide sequence: TGTGCCAGCAGCTTAATGTTTAACACCGGGGAGCTGTTTTTT. Translating it yields CASSLMFNTGELFF.

The V and J genes are TRBV29-1 and TRBJ2-5; TRBD1 aligns across 10 bases. With V trimmed by 7 bases and J by 2 bases, 10 bases remained unmatched. Germline-derived CDR1 and CDR2 are SQVTM and ANQGSEA. This CDR3 spans 15 amino acids. CDR3 sequence reads: CSGRTGTGVQETQYF. The CDR3 bases are TGCAGCGGTCGAACCGGGACAGGGGTGCAAGAGACCCAGTACTTC.

CDR3 sequence: CAIIPDPGNTIYF. CDR3 DNA: TGTGCCATCATCCCGGACCCCGGAAACACCATATATTTT. The chain has TRBV10-3 and TRBJ1-3; D unclear. V shed 7 bases and J shed 4 bases, with 11 bases lying between them. Germline-derived CDR1 and CDR2 are ENHRY and SYGVKD. This CDR3 region has 13 residues.

The chain couples TRBV10-3 to TRBJ1-1; 7 positions agree with TRBD1. The length of the CDR3 is 14 residues. The V and J ends lost 6 bases and 1 base, in that order; junction bases with no gene match: 5. Germline values: CDR1 ENHRY, CDR2 SYGVKD. DNA for the CDR3: TGTGCCATCAGCGGGACAGCACAGAACACTGAAGCTTTCTTT. Protein: CAISGTAQNTEAFF.

The genes are TRBV27 and TRBJ2-1; D uncertain. V lost 8 bases, J lost 7 bases, and 6 bases lay in between. This CDR3 has 10 amino acids. Germline loops: CDR1 MNHEY, CDR2 SMNVEV (reference sequence). CDR3 DNA: TGTGCCAGCGGGGTTAATGAGCAGTTCTTC. Translation: CASGVNEQFF.

The V call is TRBV9, the J call TRBJ2-7; 11 positions agree with TRBD2. CDR3 length: 16 amino acids. J lost 4 bases, V lost 0 bases, and 6 bases had no gene match. The V gene's germline CDR1 is SGDLS and CDR2 YYNGEE. The CDR3 spells CASSVGGTSGMYEQYF. Here the CDR3 DNA reads TGTGCCAGCAGCGTAGGGGGGACTAGCGGAATGTACGAGCAGTACTTC.

The V and J genes are TRBV5-4 and TRBJ2-7, with a possible D match to TRBD2 (5 bases). Trimming stripped 0 bases from V and 3 bases from J, with 7 bases between. CDR3 length: 13 amino acids. Germline assignment: CDR1 SGHNT and CDR2 YYREEE (reference sequence). CDR3 DNA: TGTGCCAGCAGCTTGGACGGGATCTACGAGCAGTACTTC. Translating gives CASSLDGIYEQYF.

This chain connects TRBV6-1 to TRBJ2-2; D is perhaps TRBD2 (6 bases). CDR3 length: 14 residues. Deletions cut 7 bases from V and 5 bases from J, with 14 bases between. In germline, CDR1 is MNHNS, CDR2 SASEGT. The CDR3 bases are TGTGCCAGCAAAGAGGGAGGCCCAACCGGGGAGCTGTTTTTT. It encodes CASKEGGPTGELFF.

The chain has TRBV7-9 and TRBJ2-2, with 7 positions matching TRBD1. Germline assignment: CDR1 SEHNR and CDR2 FQNEAQ (reference sequence). V lost 5 bases, J lost 4 bases, and 4 bases stayed unmatched. CDR3 length: 14 amino acids. The CDR3 loop reads CASSGDSFTGELFF. CDR3 coding DNA: TGTGCCAGCAGCGGGGACAGCTTCACCGGGGAGCTGTTTTTT. Looking up the rest from reference TRBV7-9 and TRBJ2-2 gives the full variable domain: DTGVSQNPRHKITKRGQNVTFRCDPISEHNRLYWYRQTLGQGPEFLTYFQNEAQLEKSRLLSDRFSAERPKGSFSTLEIQRTEQGDSAMYLCASSGDSFTGELFFGEGSRLTVL.

The genes are TRBV19 and TRBJ1-5; D is unresolved. This CDR3 contains 16 residues. Germline V gene data show CDR1 as LNHDA and CDR2 as SQIVND (reference sequence). V dropped 0 bases and J dropped 5 bases, with 14 bases sitting between them. The CDR3 loop is CASSIERARVDQPQHF. The CDR3 DNA reads TGTGCCAGTAGTATAGAGCGGGCGCGGGTGGATCAGCCCCAGCATTTT.

The gene calls are TRBV7-2 and TRBJ2-7; TRBD2 agrees at 13 bases. The CDR3 is 17 residues long. CDR1 is SGHTA and CDR2 is FQGNSA in the germline V gene. V was pared by 3 bases and J by 1 base, with 6 bases of the junction left unmatched. The CDR3: CASSLPTSGRFSYEQYF. The CDR3 DNA follows: TGTGCCAGCAGCTTGCCGACTAGCGGGAGGTTTTCCTACGAGCAGTACTTC.

The chain recombines TRBV9 with TRBJ2-2; D is unresolved. Trimming cost V 0 bases and J 5 bases, with 11 bases left between them. Germline lookup yields CDR1 SGDLS and CDR2 YYNGEE. This CDR3 region has 15 residues. The CDR3 spells CASSVENSPTGELFF. The CDR3 DNA reads as TGTGCCAGCAGCGTAGAAAATAGTCCGACCGGGGAGCTGTTTTTT.

This chain uses TRBV18 with TRBJ2-5, with 9 bases identical to TRBD1. V lost 2 bases to trimming and J lost 1 base; unmatched junction nucleotides: 2. CDR1 KGHSH and CDR2 LQKENI come from the germline V gene. The CDR3 loop spans 15 amino acids. This chain's CDR3 is CASSPGTGLQETQYF. The DNA of the CDR3 is TGTGCCAGCTCACCAGGGACAGGGCTCCAAGAGACCCAGTACTTC.

This clone was counted a few times. This rearrangement joins TRBV29-1 to TRBJ2-7; 11 nucleotides line up with TRBD2. Germline V lookup: CDR1 SQVTM, CDR2 ANQGSEA. The CDR3 contains 20 residues. V trimming: 4 bases; J trimming: 3 bases; junction bases outside the gene matches: 23. The CDR3, as DNA: TGCAGCGTTGTCGCTTGGATTCGGACTAGCGGGCTTCAGTCACGCTACGAGCAGTACTTC. Its translation is CSVVAWIRTSGLQSRYEQYF.

V is TRBV7-8 and J is TRBJ1-2; D unresolved. Trimming took 3 bases from V and 6 from J, leaving 23 bases between them. CDR1 is SGHVS and CDR2 is FQNEAQ in the germline V gene. CDR3 length: 17 residues. The CDR3 sequence is CASSFASGRNTGDGYTF. The CDR3 region has the DNA TGTGCCAGCAGCTTTGCGTCAGGAAGGAACACTGGGGATGGCTACACCTTC.

This clone was seen a single time. The rearrangement uses TRBV28 and TRBJ2-7; TRBD2 might be the D (6 bases). Germline V lookup: CDR1 MDHEN, CDR2 SYDVKM. The CDR3 runs to 16 residues. Trimming left V 8 bases short and J 7 bases short, with 27 bases between. This CDR3 reads CASDSARGGPGGEQYF. The DNA of the CDR3 is TGTGCCAGCGACTCAGCCCGTGGGGGACCTGGGGGGGAGCAGTACTTC.

This clone appeared a single time. The chain couples TRBV30 to TRBJ2-7, with D possibly matching TRBD1 (8 bases). CDR3 length equals 11 residues. The V gene lost 5 bases and the J gene lost 7 bases, with 12 bases spanning the gap. In germline, CDR1 is GTSNPN, CDR2 SVGIG (reference sequence). CDR3 sequence: CAWGQGGEQYF. The CDR3 DNA is TGTGCCTGGGGACAGGGAGGGGAGCAGTACTTC.

The genes are TRBV5-1 and TRBJ2-5; 7 bases are a match to TRBD2. V lost 0 bases to trimming and J lost 5 bases; unmatched junction nucleotides: 7. The CDR3 runs 15 residues. Looked up from germline, CDR1 is SGHRS and CDR2 is YFSETQ. The DNA of the CDR3 is TGCGCCAGCAGCTTGGGCGGGGGACGCGGGGAGACCCAGTACTTC. This gives the protein CASSLGGGRGETQYF.

The chain employs TRBV4-3 and TRBJ2-6; no reliable D call. The germline V gene encodes CDR1 LGHNA and CDR2 YSLEER. The CDR3 spans 18 residues. Trimming took off 0 bases at V and 0 bases at J, with 12 bases between the two ends. The CDR3 coding sequence is TGCGCCAGCAGCCAAGATTTCGTGGGGTCCTCTGGGGCCAACGTCCTGACTTTC. This gives the protein CASSQDFVGSSGANVLTF.

The V and J genes are TRBV14 and TRBJ2-7; D ambiguous. The ends were cut back, 1 base at V and 0 bases at J, with 4 bases in the middle. CDR1 is SGHDN and CDR2 is FVKESK in the germline V gene. The CDR3 contains 13 residues. The CDR3 coding sequence is TGTGCCAGCAGCCAAGGAAACTCCTACGAGCAGTACTTC. Translating it yields CASSQGNSYEQYF. The full variable domain, completed using reference TRBV14 and TRBJ2-7, is EAGVTQFPSHSVIEKGQTVTLRCDPISGHDNLYWYRRVMGKEIKFLLHFVKESKQDESGMPNNRFLAERTGGTYSTLKVQPAELEDSGVYFCASSQGNSYEQYFGPGTRLTVT.

To note about this clone: One junction end does not reproduce the germline sequence, and a read error may be involved. The chain employs TRBV6-4 and TRBJ1-2; D gene unclear. Germline lookup yields CDR1 MRHNA and CDR2 SNTAGT. The CDR3 contains 11 residues. CDR3 bases: TGTGCCAGCAGAGACTCTTATGGCTACACCTTC. Its translation: CASRDSYGYTF.

This rearrangement joins TRBV15 to TRBJ2-7; weak D call: TRBD2 (6 bases). In germline, CDR1 is LNHNV, CDR2 YYDKDF (reference sequence). This CDR3 contains 14 residues. Trimming removed 5 bases from V and 2 bases from J, with 13 bases in between. CDR3 residues: CATSDGTLAYEQYF. The CDR3, as DNA: TGTGCCACCAGCGACGGGACTCTGGCCTACGAGCAGTACTTC.